These 30 T cell receptor beta chains were sequenced from one sample in a study of T cells in Graves' hyperthyroidism and ophthalmopathy. Amplification targeted TCR beta CDR3 regions from RNA transcripts. In the first-round RT-PCR of the TCR CDR3, the HTBI primer set was used. TCRdb processed the multiplex PCR reads anew with MiXCR; each CDR3 protein has one entry. The profile shows about 420,000 distinct CDR3 sequences, approximately 15% of them singletons. Sequenced: blood. The receptors shown here come from a woman in her late teens or twenties with Graves' hyperthyroidism.

In this sample, this clonotype turned up many times. The J gene is TRBJ1-1, the V gene TRBV27; 8 bases agree with TRBD1. With 5 bases clipped from V and 1 base from J, the junction kept 3 bases outside the gene matches. CDR3 length: 14 residues. Germline CDR1 reads MNHEY; CDR2 reads SMNVEV (reference sequence). CDR3 protein: CASSNDRGNTEAFF. The CDR3 bases are TGTGCCAGCAGTAACGACAGGGGGAACACTGAAGCTTTCTTT.

This clonotype has at least ten counts. Here the CDR3 DNA reads TGTGCCAGCAGTCTCCTCAGGACAGGGGGCACTGAAGCTTTCTTT. Its protein product is CASSLLRTGGTEAFF. The J gene is TRBJ1-1, the V gene TRBV12-3 or TRBV12-4, with 10 bases matching TRBD1. Trimming removed 5 bases from V and 4 bases from J; junction bases left unmatched: 7. CDR3 length: 15 amino acids.

In this sample, this clonotype turned up many times. The CDR3 nucleotides read TGTGCCAGCAGGCTCAGTGTCGAGACCCAGTACTTC. Residues: CASRLSVETQYF. This chain uses TRBV6-1 with TRBJ2-5; D is unresolved. CDR1 MNHNS and CDR2 SASEGT come from the germline V gene. The CDR3 has 12 residues. Trimming cost V 6 bases and J 5 bases, with 10 bases left between them.

This clonotype appeared many times. DNA of the CDR3: TGTGCCAGCACCGAGTCAATGGGGAACTATGGCTACACCTTC. Protein product: CASTESMGNYGYTF. The chain has TRBV12-3 or TRBV12-4 and TRBJ1-2; D gene unclear. This CDR3 has 14 amino acids. Trimming stripped 7 bases from V and 2 bases from J, with 14 bases between.

The V gene is TRBV15, the J gene TRBJ2-2; TRBD2 might be the D (5 bases). V lost 0 bases to trimming and J lost 2 bases, with 13 bases between them. From germline, CDR1 is LNHNV and CDR2 YYDKDF (reference sequence). The CDR3 length is 17 residues. The CDR3, as DNA: TGTGCCACCAGCAGAGATTTGGCTAGCATAAACACCGGGGAGCTGTTTTTT. As protein: CATSRDLASINTGELFF.

V is TRBV28 and J is TRBJ2-7; D assignment may be TRBD1 or TRBD2 (5 bases each). Per the germline V gene, CDR1 is MDHEN and CDR2 is SYDVKM. Trimming shortened V by 7 bases and J by 4 bases, and 20 bases separated the two germline ends. This CDR3 has 15 residues. The CDR3 reads CASTLWGTGSYEQYF. Here the CDR3 DNA reads TGTGCCAGCACCCTTTGGGGGACCGGGTCTTACGAGCAGTACTTC.

This clonotype has at least ten counts. The chain has TRBV2 and TRBJ2-6, with 13 bases that match TRBD2. The germline V gene has CDR1 SNHLY and CDR2 FYNNEI. V was pared by 7 bases and J by 1 base, with 4 bases of the junction left unmatched. This CDR3 contains 17 residues. CDR3 in DNA: TGTGCCAGCATAAGACTAGCGGGAGGATCTGGGGCCAACGTCCTGACTTTC. This codes for CASIRLAGGSGANVLTF.

This clonotype was counted only a few times. This sequence joins TRBV15 and TRBJ1-1, with 8 bases matching TRBD1. Germline V CDR1 and CDR2: LNHNV, YYDKDF (reference sequence). This CDR3 has 13 amino acids. Losses at the gene ends were 0 bases for V and 11 bases for J; bases not matched to a gene: 5. The CDR3 bases are TGTGCCACCAGCAGAGATCCGGACAGGGAGGCTTTCTTT. It translates to CATSRDPDREAFF.

Many counts were recorded for this clonotype. This CDR3 reads CASSGDGRRNQPQHF. The CDR3 region has the DNA TGTGCCAGCAGCGGAGACGGCCGGCGCAATCAGCCCCAGCATTTT. The genes are TRBV2 and TRBJ1-5, with unresolved D. The CDR3 has 15 residues. The germline CDR1 and CDR2 sequences are SNHLY and FYNNEI. V was cut by 6 bases and J by 2 bases, with 14 bases left in between. Looking up the rest from reference TRBV2 and TRBJ1-5 gives the full variable domain: EPEVTQTPSHQVTQMGQEVILRCVPISNHLYFYWYRQILGQKVEFLVSFYNNEISEKSEIFDDQFSVERPDGSNFTLKIRSTKLEDSAMYFCASSGDGRRNQPQHFGDGTRLSIL.

In this sample, this clonotype turned up a few times. This rearrangement joins TRBV27 to TRBJ1-1; D unclear. The CDR3 contains 13 residues. From germline, CDR1 is MNHEY and CDR2 SMNVEV (reference sequence). The V and J ends lost 7 bases and 4 bases respectively, with 13 bases between them. For the CDR3, the DNA is TGTGCCAGCACTAGGGCGGGTGGCACTGAAGCTTTCTTT. This encodes CASTRAGGTEAFF.

The rearrangement uses TRBV4-1 and TRBJ1-1; no clear D gene. Trimming left V 2 bases short and J 1 base short, with 8 bases between. The CDR3 sequence is 14 residues long. The V gene's germline CDR1 is MGHRA and CDR2 YSYEKL. CDR3 DNA: TGCGCCAGCAGCCAATGGCGGGCGAACACTGAAGCTTTCTTT. Protein product: CASSQWRANTEAFF.

The chain links TRBV19 to TRBJ1-1, with 10 bases identical to TRBD1. CDR1 is LNHDA, CDR2 SQIVND, per germline (reference sequence). This CDR3 contains 15 residues. After removal of 5 bases from V and 13 bases from J, the junction contained 16 bases not matched to a gene. The CDR3 region has the DNA TGTGCCAGTAGTTCTCGATACCGGGACAGGGGCGAGGGTTTCTTT. This codes for CASSSRYRDRGEGFF. The full variable domain, rest sourced from reference TRBV19 and TRBJ1-1, is DGGITQSPKYLFRKEGQNVTLSCEQNLNHDAMYWYRQDPGQGLRLIYYSQIVNDFQKGDIAEGYSVSREKKESFPLTVTSAQKNPTAFYLCASSSRYRDRGEGFFGQGTRLTVV.

The CDR3: CASSTGTGVRTQYF. In DNA, the CDR3 is TGTGCCAGCAGCACAGGGACAGGGGTGCGGACCCAGTACTTC. The chain links TRBV9 to TRBJ2-5, with TRBD1 matching 10 bases. The CDR3 runs to 14 residues. Per germline, CDR1 SGDLS and CDR2 YYNGEE. V dropped 4 bases and J dropped 7; count of bases not matched to a gene: 7.

This clonotype has a count of ten or more. The chain joins TRBV6-1 to TRBJ2-2, with 16 positions matching TRBD2. Trimming removed 6 bases from V and 3 bases from J; junction bases left unmatched: 7. The CDR3 sequence is 18 residues long. Germline loops: CDR1 MNHNS, CDR2 SASEGT. The CDR3 region is CASSYGTSGGVDTGELFF. In DNA, the CDR3 is TGTGCCAGCAGCTACGGGACTAGCGGGGGGGTGGACACCGGGGAGCTGTTTTTT.

There are many counts of this clonotype. V is TRBV29-1 and J is TRBJ2-5; TRBD1 aligns across 7 bases. This CDR3 spans 13 amino acids. Germline V CDR1 and CDR2: SQVTM, ANQGSEA. The junction had 8 bases not matched to a gene; V was cut back by 6 bases and J by 4 bases. The CDR3 DNA reads TGCAGCGTCACCCGACAGGGCGGAGAGACCCAGTACTTC. The encoded protein is CSVTRQGGETQYF.

This clonotype was counted between two and nine times. The chain links TRBV6-5 to TRBJ1-5, with D possibly being TRBD1 (6 bases). Trimming pared 8 bases from V and 2 bases from J, leaving 16 bases between. The CDR3 consists of 15 residues. Germline V lookup: CDR1 MNHEY, CDR2 SVGAGI. The CDR3 sequence is CASVGGGPGNQPQHF. The CDR3 DNA reads TGTGCCAGCGTTGGGGGGGGGCCGGGCAATCAGCCCCAGCATTTT.

V usage is TRBV2 and J usage is TRBJ2-3; D is unclear. CDR3 size: 11 residues. Trimming shortened V by 8 bases and J by 2 bases, and 5 bases separated the two germline ends. Germline-derived CDR1 and CDR2 are SNHLY and FYNNEI. This chain's CDR3 is CASDPTDTQYF. The CDR3 region has the DNA TGTGCCAGCGACCCCACAGATACGCAGTATTTT.

The sample holds many counts of this clonotype. The V and J genes are TRBV11-3 and TRBJ1-1; unclear D gene. This CDR3 comprises 13 residues. Germline V lookup: CDR1 SGHNT, CDR2 YENEEA. V was shortened by 3 bases and J by 1 base, with 6 bases between the two germline ends. The CDR3 is CASSFAENTEAFF. CDR3 nucleotides: TGTGCCAGCAGCTTCGCAGAGAACACTGAAGCTTTCTTT.

This clonotype has just a few counts. The V gene is TRBV7-9, the J gene TRBJ2-3, with 15 bases that match TRBD2. This CDR3 spans 17 amino acids. Germline V gene lookup returns CDR1 SEHNR and CDR2 FQNEAQ (reference sequence). J gave up 4 bases and V 3 bases, and 5 bases lay outside the gene matches. The DNA of the CDR3 is TGTGCCAGCAGCTTCGGACTAGCGGGAGGGCCCCCAGATACGCAGTATTTT. Translating it yields CASSFGLAGGPPDTQYF.

This clonotype was counted a few times. This chain uses TRBV5-6 with TRBJ1-1, with TRBD1 identical over 8 bases. The J segment lost 1 base and the V segment lost 3 bases, leaving 11 bases of the junction unmatched. This CDR3 has 17 amino acids. From germline, CDR1 is SGHDT and CDR2 YYEEEE. The CDR3 sequence: CASSSRVDRAKNTEAFF. CDR3 in DNA: TGTGCCAGCAGCTCGAGAGTGGACAGGGCAAAGAACACTGAAGCTTTCTTT.

The chain uses TRBV20-1 and TRBJ1-1; D may be TRBD1 (6 bases). Looked up from germline, CDR1 is DFQATT and CDR2 is SNEGSKA (reference sequence). CDR3 size: 17 residues. Trimming pared 6 bases from V and 0 bases from J, leaving 23 bases between. CDR3 sequence reads: CSAEPGHLVELNTEAFF. The CDR3, as DNA: TGCAGTGCGGAGCCGGGACACCTAGTAGAATTGAACACTGAAGCTTTCTTT.

In its sample, this clonotype was seen many times. V and J are TRBV2 and TRBJ2-3; D is possibly TRBD2 (6 bases). CDR1 is SNHLY and CDR2 is FYNNEI in the germline V gene. CDR3 length equals 19 residues. V lost 6 bases and J 1 base, leaving 26 bases between the germline ends. As DNA, the CDR3 is TGTGCCAGCAGCCAGGACGGGAGTTTGAGGTTACGGCGCACAGATACGCAGTATTTT. It specifies CASSQDGSLRLRRTDTQYF.

This clonotype was recorded at least ten times. CDR3 region: CASSLGGFLDLGQYF. The CDR3 DNA reads TGCGCCAGCAGCCTGGGGGGGTTTCTGGACCTCGGGCAGTACTTC. The chain uses TRBV5-1 and TRBJ2-7; TRBD2 matches at 7 bases. The CDR3 covers 15 residues. The V gene's germline CDR1 is SGHRS and CDR2 YFSETQ. V was pared by 4 bases and J by 9 bases, with 16 bases of the junction left unmatched.

This clonotype was counted between two and nine times. This chain connects TRBV20-1 to TRBJ2-2; 7 bases align to TRBD2. Germline assignment: CDR1 DFQATT and CDR2 SNEGSKA (reference sequence). V gave up 5 bases and J gave up 2 bases; unmatched junction bases: 20. The CDR3 spans 19 residues. Written as DNA, the CDR3 is TGCAGTGCTCACGGAAGTTTGACTAGCAGCCACATAAACACCGGGGAGCTGTTTTTT. This encodes CSAHGSLTSSHINTGELFF.

This clonotype was observed many times. The chain is built from TRBV28 and TRBJ1-1, with TRBD1 as a possible D gene (5 bases). There are 14 residues in the CDR3. Per germline, CDR1 MDHEN and CDR2 SYDVKM. The ends were cut back, 6 bases at V and 4 bases at J, with 15 bases in the middle. CDR3 bases: TGTGCCAGCAGGACCCCGGGGGGATTCACTGAAGCTTTCTTT. This codes for CASRTPGGFTEAFF.

This clonotype was counted at least ten times. The chain links TRBV12-3 or TRBV12-4 to TRBJ1-2; a weak D match, TRBD1 (5 bases). The V and J ends lost 6 bases and 1 base respectively, with 12 bases between them. The CDR3 covers 14 residues. The CDR3 region has the DNA TGTGCCAGCAGCCAGTCCGGGGGTAACTATGGCTACACCTTC. Amino acid sequence: CASSQSGGNYGYTF.

This clonotype was seen once. The CDR3 region is CASSLWSLTDTQYF. For the CDR3, the DNA is TGTGCCAGCAGCTTGTGGAGCCTCACAGATACGCAGTATTTT. The rearrangement joins TRBV7-9 to TRBJ2-3, with no clear D. The CDR3 consists of 14 residues. Trimming took 3 bases from V and 2 from J, leaving 9 bases between them. CDR1 and CDR2 (germline): SEHNR, FQNEAQ (reference sequence).

J is TRBJ2-7 and V is TRBV11-2, with 9 bases that match TRBD1. There are 14 residues in the CDR3. Per the germline V gene, CDR1 is SGHAT and CDR2 is FQNNGV. V lost 10 bases to trimming and J lost 3 bases; unmatched junction nucleotides: 10. CDR3 region: CATKDRGFYYEQYF. The CDR3 nucleotides are TGTGCCACCAAGGACAGGGGCTTTTACTACGAGCAGTACTTC.

In its sample, this clonotype was seen a few times. The V gene is TRBV24-1, the J gene TRBJ2-5, with TRBD2 matching 11 bases. The CDR3 length is 15 residues. CDR1 is KGHDR and CDR2 is SFDVKD in the germline V gene. V gave up 7 bases and J gave up 2 bases; unmatched junction bases: 5. The CDR3 region is CATSQGLAEQETQYF. The CDR3 nucleotides are TGTGCCACCAGCCAGGGACTAGCGGAGCAAGAGACCCAGTACTTC.

This clonotype was counted ten times or more. The rearrangement links TRBV5-1 to TRBJ2-7, with 11 bases lining up with TRBD2. Trimming took 2 bases from V and 4 from J; bases not matched to a gene: 5. The length of the CDR3 is 15 residues. CDR1 is SGHRS and CDR2 is YFSETQ in the germline V gene. The CDR3 is CASSFTSGSSYEQYF. In nucleotides, the CDR3 is TGCGCCAGCAGCTTTACTAGCGGGAGTTCTTACGAGCAGTACTTC.